The 5 T cell receptor beta chains listed next were all sequenced from one sample in a study of identical twins. TCRdb recomputed calls from the 5' RACE reads with MiXCR, one row per CDR3 protein. Here the sample spans 1.5 million or so distinct CDR3 sequences, about 32% being singletons. The sample was cord blood. These receptors were obtained from a newborn girl in good health.

This chain links TRBV27 with TRBJ2-1; 14 bases agree with TRBD2. This CDR3 has 19 residues. V lost 10 bases and J lost 4; bases outside the gene matches: 18. CDR1 is MNHEY, CDR2 SMNVEV, per germline (reference sequence). CDR3 in DNA: TGTGCCACCTGTCGCCAATCCGGGACTAGCGGGAGATCATACAATGAGCAGTTCTTC. This encodes CATCRQSGTSGRSYNEQFF.

The chain employs TRBV2 and TRBJ2-7; the D is unclear. The CDR3 totals 15 residues. V dropped 6 bases and J dropped 2 bases, with 17 bases sitting between them. In germline, CDR1 is SNHLY, CDR2 FYNNEI. The DNA of the CDR3 is TGTGCCAGCAGCGCCTCGACCCGGGCCACCTACGAGCAGTACTTC. Protein: CASSASTRATYEQYF. The full variable domain, with the rest looked up from reference TRBV2 and TRBJ2-7, is EPEVTQTPSHQVTQMGQEVILRCVPISNHLYFYWYRQILGQKVEFLVSFYNNEISEKSEIFDDQFSVERPDGSNFTLKIRSTKLEDSAMYFCASSASTRATYEQYFGPGTRLTVT.

The CDR3 spells CASSLGDVATNEKLFF. CDR3 nucleotide sequence: TGCGCCAGCAGCTTGGGGGACGTTGCAACTAATGAAAAACTGTTTTTT. This sequence joins TRBV5-1 and TRBJ1-4, with a possible D match to TRBD1 (5 bases). Deletions cut 0 bases from V and 0 bases from J, with 9 bases between. Looked up from germline, CDR1 is SGHRS and CDR2 is YFSETQ. The CDR3 has 16 residues.

The chain joins TRBV7-2 to TRBJ2-7, with D perhaps matching TRBD2 (5 bases). This CDR3 comprises 13 residues. Deletions cut 2 bases from V and 7 bases from J, with 12 bases between. Germline CDR1 SGHTA, CDR2 FQGNSA. CDR3: CASSLRPSNEQYF. The CDR3 DNA follows: TGTGCCAGCAGCTTAAGGCCTAGCAATGAGCAGTACTTC.

This sequence joins TRBV20-1 and TRBJ2-3, with 14 bases that match TRBD2. CDR1 DFQATT and CDR2 SNEGSKA come from the germline V gene (reference sequence). Trimming removed 3 bases from V and 5 bases from J; junction bases left unmatched: 4. The CDR3 loop spans 15 amino acids. The chain's CDR3 is CSASRGLAGVDTQYF. DNA of the CDR3: TGCAGTGCTAGTCGGGGACTAGCGGGAGTAGATACGCAGTATTTT.